Listed here are 4 T cell receptor beta chains from one sample, sequenced in a study of OX40 agonist ivuxolimab in advanced cancers. The table came from immunoSEQ multiplex PCR; TCRdb's copy has only in-frame clones and leaves some out. The sample has about 83,000 clones; about 88% are singletons. The material was CD4+ or CD8+ T cells sorted from blood, obtained in a trial of the OX40 agonist ivuxolimab. These receptors were taken from an adult with an advanced solid tumor such as melanoma, head and neck, liver or kidney cancer.

This chain uses TRBV10-1 with TRBJ1-1; possible D gene TRBD1, 6 bases. The CDR3 runs 16 residues. Germline V gene data show CDR1 as WNHNN and CDR2 as SYGVQD (reference sequence). Between the trimmed V and J ends, which lost 6 bases and 1 base, there was a span of 18 bases. The DNA of the CDR3 is TGCGCCAGCAGAGGACAACGTACAGGGAGGAACACTGAAGCTTTCTTT. Amino acid sequence: CASRGQRTGRNTEAFF.

This chain connects TRBV5-1 to TRBJ1-5; TRBD1 is a possible D gene (6 bases). The V end lost 1 base, the J end lost 8 bases, and 16 bases lay between the germline ends. The CDR3 runs 15 residues. The germline gives CDR1 SGHRS, CDR2 YFSETQ. The CDR3 region is CASSLLGGRDEPQHF. DNA for the CDR3: TGCGCCAGCAGCTTGTTAGGGGGACGGGATGAGCCCCAGCATTTT.

This clone occurred once. The V and J genes are TRBV6-6 and TRBJ1-1; 7 bases are shared with TRBD1. With V trimmed by 5 bases and J by 5 bases, 8 bases remained unmatched. The CDR3 is 14 amino acids. CDR1 and CDR2 (germline): MNHNY, SVGAGI (reference sequence). Written as DNA, the CDR3 is TGTGCCAGCAGTAACCTTGGGACAGTAACTGAAGCTTTCTTT. It yields the protein CASSNLGTVTEAFF.

This chain connects TRBV6-1 to TRBJ1-2; D not resolved. The germline gives CDR1 MNHNS, CDR2 SASEGT. Trimming took off 6 bases at V and 1 base at J, with 9 bases between the two ends. The CDR3 totals 13 residues. The chain's CDR3 is CASSRASNYGYTF. The CDR3 region has the DNA TGTGCCAGCAGCCGGGCCAGTAACTATGGCTACACCTTC.